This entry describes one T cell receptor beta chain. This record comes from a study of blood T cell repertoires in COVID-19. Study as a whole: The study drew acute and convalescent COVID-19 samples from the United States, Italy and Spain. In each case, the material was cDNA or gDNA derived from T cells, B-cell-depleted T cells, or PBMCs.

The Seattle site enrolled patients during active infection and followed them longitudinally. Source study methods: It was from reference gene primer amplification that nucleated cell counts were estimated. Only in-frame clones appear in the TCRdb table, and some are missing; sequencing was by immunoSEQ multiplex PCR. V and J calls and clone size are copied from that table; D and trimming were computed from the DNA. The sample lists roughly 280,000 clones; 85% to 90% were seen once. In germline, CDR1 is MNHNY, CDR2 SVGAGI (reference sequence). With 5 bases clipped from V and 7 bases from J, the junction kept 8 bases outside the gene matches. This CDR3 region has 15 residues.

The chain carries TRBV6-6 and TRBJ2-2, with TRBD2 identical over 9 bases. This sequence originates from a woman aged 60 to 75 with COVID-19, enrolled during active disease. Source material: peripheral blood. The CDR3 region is CASSLAGGLGGELFF. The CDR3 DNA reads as TGTGCCAGCAGTCTGGCGGGAGGGCTCGGCGGGGAGCTGTTTTTT.